This TCR beta chain was found in a study of cytomegalovirus exposure and HLA in healthy donors. Study-wide points: In a later analysis, productive TCRs from donors in an Asian-associated ancestry cluster reportedly carried fewer N-insertions than the cohort mean.

V gave up 8 bases and J gave up 0 bases, with 8 bases separating them. From germline, CDR1 is MNHEY and CDR2 SVGAGI. This CDR3 spans 13 amino acids. The PCR contained 60 Vbeta and 13 Jbeta primers. Generated by immunoSEQ multiplex PCR, the TCRdb table keeps only in-frame clones and is missing some. The table records roughly 150,000 clones, 64% of them present only once. This clone has just a few counts. As yet, its antigen is unknown. The origin of this receptor is a woman aged 25-40 years in good health and CMV-seropositive. The chain uses TRBV6-5 and TRBJ1-5, with D hard to call. Sequencing was performed on PBMCs. The CDR3 here is CASQVNSNQPQHF. The CDR3 nucleotides read TGTGCCAGCCAGGTCAATAGCAATCAGCCCCAGCATTTT.